One sample yielded the 9 T cell receptor beta chains listed below, sequenced in a study of shared clonotypes between healthy human individuals. Clones were read by immunoSEQ multiplex PCR, and TCRdb kept only the in-frame ones, dropping some. The data show about 360,000 clones, over 70% seen once. Material: memory CD4+ T cells sorted from blood. As for subset: CD45RA-negative fraction. The receptors originated from a man aged 25 to 40 in good health.

The chain recombines TRBV7-9 with TRBJ1-1; 7 bases line up with TRBD1. V lost 6 bases, J lost 1 base, and 5 bases stayed unmatched. The CDR3 loop spans 14 amino acids. Germline V gene lookup returns CDR1 SEHNR and CDR2 FQNEAQ (reference sequence). This chain's CDR3 is CASSIRQGNTEAFF. The CDR3 DNA reads as TGTGCCAGCAGTATCAGACAGGGGAACACTGAAGCTTTCTTT. Filled out from reference TRBV7-9 and TRBJ1-1, the complete variable domain reads DTGVSQNPRHKITKRGQNVTFRCDPISEHNRLYWYRQTLGQGPEFLTYFQNEAQLEKSRLLSDRFSAERPKGSFSTLEIQRTEQGDSAMYLCASSIRQGNTEAFFGQGTRLTVV.

The chain has TRBV19 and TRBJ2-5; no firm D call. The germline V and J ends were trimmed by 1 base and 1 base, with 7 bases remaining between them. Per the germline V gene, CDR1 is LNHDA and CDR2 is SQIVND (reference sequence). The CDR3 extends over 14 amino acids. This CDR3 is CASSIALTQETQYF. The CDR3 DNA reads as TGTGCCAGTAGTATAGCCCTTACCCAAGAGACCCAGTACTTC.

Points on this clone: In the same sample, other DNA sequences code for this CDR3. The chain couples TRBV5-1 to TRBJ2-3; 15 bases match TRBD2. The germline gives CDR1 SGHRS, CDR2 YFSETQ. Losses at the gene ends were 4 bases for V and 5 bases for J; bases not matched to a gene: 5. This CDR3 region has 16 residues. The CDR3 coding sequence is TGCGCCAGCAGCCTGGGACTAGCGGGAGGTATAGATACGCAGTATTTT. Protein product: CASSLGLAGGIDTQYF.

The chain combines TRBV27 with TRBJ2-1, with 9 bases fitting TRBD1. J was trimmed by 6 bases and V by 3 bases; bases with no gene match: 3. The CDR3 length is 14 residues. CDR1 is MNHEY, CDR2 SMNVEV, per germline (reference sequence). The CDR3 nucleotides are TGTGCCAGCAGTTTTCGACAGGGGGTCAATGAGCAGTTCTTC. Translating gives CASSFRQGVNEQFF.

This clone was observed a few times. The chain couples TRBV4-2 to TRBJ2-1; 13 positions match TRBD2. The germline V gene encodes CDR1 LGHNA and CDR2 YNFKEQ. CDR3 length: 15 residues. Trimming removed 4 bases from V and 15 bases from J; junction bases left unmatched: 12. For the CDR3, the DNA is TGTGCCAGCAGCCGAGGGGGGACTAGCGGGAAAAGGACGTTCTTC. Amino acid sequence: CASSRGGTSGKRTFF.

The J gene is TRBJ1-4, the V gene TRBV11-2, with unresolved D. From germline, CDR1 is SGHAT and CDR2 FQNNGV. The CDR3 is 14 amino acids. Trimming took 3 bases from V and 8 from J, leaving 13 bases between them. CDR3 nucleotides: TGTGCCAGCAGCTTCTCGCGTTTTGGCGAAAAACTGTTTTTT. It codes for CASSFSRFGEKLFF.

This clone came up a few times. This CDR3 is CASSQGVGTPRRSTDTQYF. CDR3 DNA sequence: TGCGCCAGCAGCCAAGGGGTGGGGACCCCGAGAAGAAGCACAGATACGCAGTATTTT. The chain has TRBV4-3 and TRBJ2-3; TRBD1 or TRBD2 may be the D gene (5 bases each). The CDR3 loop spans 19 amino acids. V was pared by 1 base and J by 0 bases, with 20 bases between. Germline V gene sequence: CDR1 LGHNA, CDR2 YSLEER.

The rearrangement joins TRBV19 to TRBJ1-6; D gene unclear. CDR3 length equals 17 residues. The V gene lost 3 bases and the J gene lost 4 bases, with 16 bases spanning the gap. CDR1 and CDR2 (germline): LNHDA, SQIVND (reference sequence). As DNA, the CDR3 is TGTGCCAGTAGTATCGCCCCCCGAAGGTCTTATAATTCACCCCTCCACTTT. This translates into CASSIAPRRSYNSPLHF.

As to this clone: Other DNA sequences in the same sample also yield this CDR3. The J gene is TRBJ2-5, the V gene TRBV2, with D unresolved. The CDR3 has 12 amino acids. CDR1 and CDR2 (germline): SNHLY, FYNNEI. The germline V and J ends were trimmed by 4 bases and 3 bases, with 6 bases remaining between them. The CDR3, as DNA: TGTGCCAGCAGTGTAGTAGAAGAGACCCAGTACTTC. It yields the protein CASSVVEETQYF.